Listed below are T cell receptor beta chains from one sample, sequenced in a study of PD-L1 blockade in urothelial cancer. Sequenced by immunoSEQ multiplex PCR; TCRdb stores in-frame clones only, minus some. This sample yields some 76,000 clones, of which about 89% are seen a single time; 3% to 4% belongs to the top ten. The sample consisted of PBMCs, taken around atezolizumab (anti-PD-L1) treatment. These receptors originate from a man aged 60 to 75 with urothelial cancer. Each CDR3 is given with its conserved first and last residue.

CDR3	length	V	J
CASSPRDRVQSTEAFF	16	TRBV27	TRBJ1-1
CASTSGMVTDTQYF	14	TRBV10-2	TRBJ2-3
CASKSGTGGYNEQFF	15	TRBV5-5	TRBJ2-1
CASSFPGSYEQYF	13	TRBV5-4	TRBJ2-7
CAGLGGKSNQETQYF	15	TRBV6-1	TRBJ2-5
CASNRGRGVGDTQYF	15	TRBV27	TRBJ2-3
CASSLAQGAVSGELFF	16	TRBV7-2	TRBJ2-2
CATGEGMNTEAFF	13	TRBV10-3	TRBJ1-1
CASHTGGYGYTF	12	TRBV28	TRBJ1-2
CSVLTDTGELFF	12	TRBV29-1	TRBJ2-2
CSVEGDRGNEQYF	13	TRBV29-1	TRBJ2-7
CASSLLRGVVLTF	13	TRBV11-2	TRBJ2-6
CASSGQDFYNTDTQYF	16	TRBV11-2	TRBJ2-3
CASSYSRYYGYTF	13	TRBV6-5	TRBJ1-2
CASSPTADYGYTF	13	TRBV18	TRBJ1-2
CASGKGRTNQPQHF	14	TRBV6-5	TRBJ1-5
CASSFSGTGGPNEQFF	16	TRBV5-1	TRBJ2-1
CASSPWGHTGELFF	14	TRBV18	TRBJ2-2
CASSPRQGDTEAFF	14	TRBV5-1	TRBJ1-1
CASSSLKGGIQYF	13	TRBV19	TRBJ2-4
CASSTKTGSYGYTF	14	TRBV6-6	TRBJ1-2
CASSLAEDRPTYEQYF	16	TRBV5-1	TRBJ2-7
CASSVEGQLTDTQYF	15	TRBV9	TRBJ2-3
CASAEQGAHSHEQYF	15	TRBV5-1	TRBJ2-7
CASSRRTTGTTEAFF	15	TRBV5-4	TRBJ1-1
CASSLMGGSVVRGNGYTF	18	TRBV7-3	TRBJ1-2
CASSLDRGIRETQYF	15	TRBV5-5	TRBJ2-5
CASSQVARGSYNEQFF	16	TRBV4-3	TRBJ2-1
CASSPPGNRYEQYF	14	TRBV18	TRBJ2-7
CASSLLTGGNYNEQFF	16	TRBV7-2	TRBJ2-1
CASTRTGYGRAYEQYF	16	TRBV5-6	TRBJ2-7
CASSWTGGSYEQYF	14	TRBV5-1	TRBJ2-7
CASSLGDRGQETQYF	15	TRBV5-1	TRBJ2-5
CASSLSPGQGNGYTF	15	TRBV28	TRBJ1-2
CASSSTDRDTQYF	13	TRBV5-1	TRBJ2-3
CASSSTGGRTGELFF	15	TRBV7-8	TRBJ2-2
CASSPQSNYGYTF	13	TRBV7-9	TRBJ1-2